This TCR beta chain was identified in a study of T-cell reconstitution after alpha-beta-depleted transplantation in children. Preparation of the TCRbeta library involved a method that used unique molecular identifiers. TCRdb redid the calling of the PCR reads with MiXCR, one entry per CDR3 protein. The data show over 70,000 distinct CDR3 sequences, approximately 9.2% seen once. This clonotype was recorded many times. Germline CDR1 SQVTM, CDR2 ANQGSEA. The CDR3 is 13 residues long. Trimming took 4 bases from V and 3 from J, leaving 10 bases between them. The V and J genes are TRBV29-1 and TRBJ2-1; D uncertain. This sequence originates from a human donor who donated a stem cell graft to a child with congenital amegakaryocytic thrombocytopenia. This sample comprised PBMCs from the stem cell graft donor, obtained from the stem cell graft. The CDR3 bases are TGCAGCGTTGTGGCTAGTGTCTACAATGAGCAGTTCTTC. Translated, it gives CSVVASVYNEQFF.